This entry features one TCR beta chain sequence. Its antigen is as yet unknown. The sample belongs to a study of OX40 agonist ivuxolimab in advanced cancers. For the study at large: While on treatment, patients had intravenous ivuxolimab at 0.01 to 10 mg/kg every 2 weeks. Three patients, one with hepatocellular carcinoma and two with cutaneous melanoma, responded partially. Study-wide findings and caveats: Researchers report that CD8+ T cells had, on average, more expanded clones than CD4+.

The CDR3 contains 14 residues. The germline V gene encodes CDR1 SGHRS and CDR2 YFSETQ. Trimming took off 3 bases at V and 4 bases at J, with 13 bases between the two ends. Peripheral blood came from all dose cohorts at three timepoints. TCRdb keeps only in-frame clones here, not all; method: immunoSEQ multiplex PCR. This table holds tens of thousands of clones, 80% found once. The receptor comes from an adult with an advanced solid tumor such as melanoma, head and neck, liver or kidney cancer. This specimen consisted of CD4+ or CD8+ T cells sorted from blood, obtained in a trial of the OX40 agonist ivuxolimab. The rearrangement joins TRBV5-1 to TRBJ1-1; a possible D gene is TRBD1 (6 bases). Here the CDR3 reads CASSSGAGATEAFF. The CDR3 coding sequence is TGCGCCAGCAGCTCGGGGGCGGGGGCCACTGAAGCTTTCTTT.